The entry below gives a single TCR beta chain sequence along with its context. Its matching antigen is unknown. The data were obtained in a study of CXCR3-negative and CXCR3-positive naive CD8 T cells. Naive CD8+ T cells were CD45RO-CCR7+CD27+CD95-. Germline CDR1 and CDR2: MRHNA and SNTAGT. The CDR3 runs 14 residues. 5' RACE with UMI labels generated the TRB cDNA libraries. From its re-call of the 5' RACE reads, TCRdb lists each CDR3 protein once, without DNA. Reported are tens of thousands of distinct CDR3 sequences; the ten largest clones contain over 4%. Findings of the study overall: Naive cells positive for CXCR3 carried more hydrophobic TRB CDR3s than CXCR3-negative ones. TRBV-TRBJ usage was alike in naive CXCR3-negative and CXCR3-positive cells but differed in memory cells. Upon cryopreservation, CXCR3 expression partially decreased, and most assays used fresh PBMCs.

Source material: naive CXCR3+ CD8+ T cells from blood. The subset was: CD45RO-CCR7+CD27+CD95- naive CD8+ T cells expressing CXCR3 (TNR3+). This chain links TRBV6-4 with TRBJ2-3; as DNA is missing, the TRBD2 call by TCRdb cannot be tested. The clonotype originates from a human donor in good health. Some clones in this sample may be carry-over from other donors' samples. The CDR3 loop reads CASSPTSGTDTQYF.